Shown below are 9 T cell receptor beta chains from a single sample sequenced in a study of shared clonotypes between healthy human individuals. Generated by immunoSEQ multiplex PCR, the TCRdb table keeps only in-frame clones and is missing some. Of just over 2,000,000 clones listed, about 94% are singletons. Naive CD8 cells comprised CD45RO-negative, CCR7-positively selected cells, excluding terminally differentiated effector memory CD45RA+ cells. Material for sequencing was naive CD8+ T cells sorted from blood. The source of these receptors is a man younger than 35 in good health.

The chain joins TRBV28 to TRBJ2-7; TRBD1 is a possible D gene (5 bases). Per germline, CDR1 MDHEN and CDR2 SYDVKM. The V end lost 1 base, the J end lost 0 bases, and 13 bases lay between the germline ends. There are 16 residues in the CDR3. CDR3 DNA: TGTGCCAGCAGTTTATTTCCGGACACTCTCTCCTACGAGCAGTACTTC. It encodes CASSLFPDTLSYEQYF. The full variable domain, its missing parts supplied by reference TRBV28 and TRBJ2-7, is DVKVTQSSRYLVKRTGEKVFLECVQDMDHENMFWYRQDPGLGLRLIYFSYDVKMKEKGDIPEGYSVSREKKERFSLILESASTNQTSMYLCASSLFPDTLSYEQYFGPGTRLTVT.

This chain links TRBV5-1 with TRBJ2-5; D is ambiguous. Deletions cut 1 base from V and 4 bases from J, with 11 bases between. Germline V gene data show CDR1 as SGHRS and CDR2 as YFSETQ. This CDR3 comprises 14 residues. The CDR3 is CASSLLGFGETQYF. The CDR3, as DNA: TGCGCCAGCAGCTTGTTGGGGTTCGGAGAGACCCAGTACTTC.

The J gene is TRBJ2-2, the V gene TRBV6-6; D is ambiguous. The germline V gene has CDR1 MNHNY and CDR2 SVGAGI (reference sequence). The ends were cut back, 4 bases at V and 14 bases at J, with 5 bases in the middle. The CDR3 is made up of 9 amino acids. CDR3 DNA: TGTGCCAGCAGTTCCCCTCTGTTTTTT. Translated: CASSSPLFF.

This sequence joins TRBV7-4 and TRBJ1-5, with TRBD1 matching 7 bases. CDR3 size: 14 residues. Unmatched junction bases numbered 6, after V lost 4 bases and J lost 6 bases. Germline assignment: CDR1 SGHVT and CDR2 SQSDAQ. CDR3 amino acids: CASSSKQGFQPQHF. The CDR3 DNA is TGTGCCAGCAGCTCAAAACAGGGGTTTCAGCCCCAGCATTTT.

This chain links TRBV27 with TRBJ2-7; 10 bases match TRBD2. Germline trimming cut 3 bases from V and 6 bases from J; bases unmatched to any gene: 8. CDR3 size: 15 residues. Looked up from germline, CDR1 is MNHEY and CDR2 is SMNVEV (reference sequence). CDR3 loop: CASSFQVAGGGEQYF. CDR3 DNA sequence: TGTGCCAGCAGTTTTCAAGTAGCGGGAGGAGGCGAGCAGTACTTC.

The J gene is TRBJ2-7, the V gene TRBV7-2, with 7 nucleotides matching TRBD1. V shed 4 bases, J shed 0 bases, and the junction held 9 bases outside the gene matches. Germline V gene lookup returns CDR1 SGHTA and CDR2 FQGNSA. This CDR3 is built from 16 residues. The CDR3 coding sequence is TGTGCCAGCAGCTCCCACCGGGACAGAAGCTCCTACGAGCAGTACTTC. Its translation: CASSSHRDRSSYEQYF.

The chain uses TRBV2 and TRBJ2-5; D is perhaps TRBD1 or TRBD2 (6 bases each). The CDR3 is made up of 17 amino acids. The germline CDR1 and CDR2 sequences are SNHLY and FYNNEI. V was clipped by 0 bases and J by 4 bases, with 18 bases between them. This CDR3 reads CASSEALGGGLGETQYF. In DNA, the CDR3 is TGTGCCAGCAGTGAAGCGCTTGGTGGGGGGCTAGGAGAGACCCAGTACTTC.

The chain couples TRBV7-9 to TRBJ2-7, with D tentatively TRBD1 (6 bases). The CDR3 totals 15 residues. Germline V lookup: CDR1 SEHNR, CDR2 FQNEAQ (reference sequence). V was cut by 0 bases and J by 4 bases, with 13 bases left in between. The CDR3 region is CASSLAYTGPYEQYF. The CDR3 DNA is TGTGCCAGCAGCTTAGCTTACACAGGGCCATACGAGCAGTACTTC.

The CDR3 here is CASSEVGEGTGNTIYF. In nucleotides, the CDR3 is TGTGCCAGCAGTGAAGTAGGGGAAGGAACTGGAAACACCATATATTTT. The genes are TRBV6-1 and TRBJ1-3; D possibly corresponds to TRBD1 (5 bases). From germline, CDR1 is MNHNS and CDR2 SASEGT. V lost 1 base to trimming and J lost 2 bases, with 12 bases between them. The CDR3 consists of 16 residues.